Below, 31 T cell receptor beta chains from the same sample are listed, as sequenced in a study of blood T cell repertoires in COVID-19. Assay: immunoSEQ multiplex PCR; the TCRdb copy retains only in-frame clones and omits some. Of 100,000 to 150,000 clones in the sample, just under 80% were seen once. Sequencing was done on a sample of peripheral blood. These receptor sequences come from a human donor in a cohort sampled during active COVID-19.

The chain carries TRBV3-1 (or the pseudogene TRBV3-2) and TRBJ2-2, with unresolved D. The V end lost 0 bases, the J end lost 4 bases, and 12 bases lay between the germline ends. The length of the CDR3 is 16 residues. CDR1 and CDR2 (germline): LGHDT, YNNKEL (reference sequence). Here the CDR3 DNA reads TGTGCCAGCAGCCAAGATACCCGGTTACTCACCGGGGAGCTGTTTTTT. Its translation is CASSQDTRLLTGELFF.

The V gene is TRBV28, the J gene TRBJ1-4; weak D call: TRBD1 (6 bases). This CDR3 region has 16 residues. Germline values: CDR1 MDHEN, CDR2 SYDVKM. V dropped 3 bases and J dropped 3 bases, with 14 bases sitting between them. The CDR3 DNA sequence: TGTGCCAGCAGTTTTAAAAACAGGGCTGCTAATGAAAAACTGTTTTTT. Translation: CASSFKNRAANEKLFF.

The genes are TRBV18 and TRBJ2-3; 11 bases agree with TRBD2. Trimming took 5 bases from V and 2 from J; bases not matched to a gene: 6. Germline V gives CDR1 KGHSH, CDR2 LQKENI. The CDR3 spans 16 residues. In nucleotides, the CDR3 is TGTGCCAGCTCAGACGGGACTAGCGGAGCCACAGATACGCAGTATTTT. Translating it yields CASSDGTSGATDTQYF. Filled out from reference TRBV18 and TRBJ2-3, the complete variable domain reads NAGVMQNPRHLVRRRGQEARLRCSPMKGHSHVYWYRQLPEEGLKFMVYLQKENIIDESGMPKERFSAEFPKEGPSILRIQQVVRGDSAAYFCASSDGTSGATDTQYFGPGTRLTVL.

The rearrangement joins TRBV5-4 to TRBJ2-1; 15 positions match TRBD2. The germline CDR1 and CDR2 sequences are SGHNT and YYREEE (reference sequence). Germline trimming cut 4 bases from V and 0 bases from J; bases unmatched to any gene: 5. This CDR3 spans 18 amino acids. The CDR3 reads CASSPGLAGGFSYNEQFF. For the CDR3, the DNA is TGTGCCAGCAGCCCGGGACTAGCGGGGGGATTCTCCTACAATGAGCAGTTCTTC.

The V call is TRBV5-6, the J call TRBJ1-4, with no clear D. The CDR3 is made up of 18 amino acids. Trimming cost V 1 base and J 0 bases, with 16 bases left between them. Germline CDR1 and CDR2: SGHDT and YYEEEE. CDR3 loop: CASSLSAGTHPTNEKLFF. CDR3 sequence (DNA): TGTGCCAGCAGCTTGTCCGCAGGAACCCATCCAACTAATGAAAAACTGTTTTTT.

The V and J genes are TRBV28 and TRBJ1-2; perhaps TRBD1 as D (6 bases). The ends were cut back, 4 bases at V and 1 base at J, with 19 bases in the middle. Germline V gives CDR1 MDHEN, CDR2 SYDVKM. CDR3 length: 17 amino acids. The CDR3 region has the DNA TGTGCCAGCAGTTCGCAGACAGGAAGGAACTTTAACTATGGCTACACCTTC. Its protein is CASSSQTGRNFNYGYTF.

This CDR3 is CASSATGTGMVQPQHF. The CDR3, as DNA: TGTGCCAGCAGCGCTACCGGGACAGGGATGGTTCAGCCCCAGCATTTT. J is TRBJ1-5 and V is TRBV7-9; TRBD1 matches 9 bases. J gave up 6 bases and V 5 bases, and 11 bases lay outside the gene matches. CDR3 length equals 16 residues. Germline lookup yields CDR1 SEHNR and CDR2 FQNEAQ (reference sequence).

The gene calls are TRBV7-2 and TRBJ1-1; 7 nucleotides align to TRBD1. Germline assignment: CDR1 SGHTA and CDR2 FQGNSA. This CDR3 has 15 amino acids. J was trimmed by 4 bases and V by 3 bases; bases with no gene match: 8. The CDR3 region has the DNA TGTGCCAGCAGCTTTAACCCTCAGGGGGGCACTGAAGCTTTCTTT. As protein: CASSFNPQGGTEAFF. Variable domain in full (rest from reference TRBV7-2 and TRBJ1-1): GAGVSQSPSNKVTEKGKDVELRCDPISGHTALYWYRQSLGQGLEFLIYFQGNSAPDKSGLPSDRFSAERTGGSVSTLTIQRTQQEDSAVYLCASSFNPQGGTEAFFGQGTRLTVV.

The chain carries TRBV11-2 and TRBJ2-3; TRBD2 matches at 9 bases. Per germline, CDR1 SGHAT and CDR2 FQNNGV. This CDR3 comprises 16 residues. The V gene end was trimmed by 2 bases and the J gene end by 1 base; junction bases not matched to a gene: 4. CDR3 nucleotide sequence: TGTGCCAGCAGCTTATCTCCTAGCGGGGGCACAGATACGCAGTATTTT. Amino acid sequence: CASSLSPSGGTDTQYF.

The J gene is TRBJ1-2, the V gene TRBV6-5; 10 bases map to TRBD1. The V and J ends lost 4 bases and 8 bases, in that order; junction bases with no gene match: 10. Germline assignment: CDR1 MNHEY and CDR2 SVGAGI. This CDR3 comprises 15 residues. The CDR3 loop is CASSSLGQGITGYTF. Here the CDR3 DNA reads TGTGCCAGCAGTTCGTTGGGACAGGGGATTACCGGCTACACCTTC.

This clone was seen only a few times. This chain joins TRBV7-8 and TRBJ2-7; 11 bases are a match to TRBD1. Germline V gene sequence: CDR1 SGHVS, CDR2 FQNEAQ. V shed 5 bases, J shed 3 bases, and the junction held 6 bases outside the gene matches. CDR3 length: 15 amino acids. CDR3 protein: CASSLYGTGGYEQYF. CDR3 sequence (DNA): TGTGCCAGCAGCCTATACGGGACAGGGGGCTACGAGCAGTACTTC.

Here the CDR3 DNA reads TGCGCCAGCAGCCCCTCTAGCAATCAGCCCCAGCATTTT. This sequence encodes CASSPSSNQPQHF. The chain is built from TRBV5-1 and TRBJ1-5; unclear D gene. V lost 4 bases to trimming and J lost 0 bases, with 5 bases between them. The CDR3 is 13 amino acids. Per germline, CDR1 SGHRS and CDR2 YFSETQ. The full variable domain, in which reference TRBV5-1 and TRBJ1-5 provide the parts outside the CDR3, is KAGVTQTPRYLIKTRGQQVTLSCSPISGHRSVSWYQQTPGQGLQFLFEYFSETQRNKGNFPGRFSGRQFSNSRSEMNVSTLELGDSALYLCASSPSSNQPQHFGDGTRLSIL.

The V gene is TRBV27, the J gene TRBJ1-6; 10 positions agree with TRBD1. This CDR3 region has 17 residues. The V gene end was trimmed by 4 bases and the J gene end by 9 bases; junction bases not matched to a gene: 12. Germline V CDR1 and CDR2: MNHEY, SMNVEV (reference sequence). CDR3 nucleotide sequence: TGTGCCAGCAGTTCGACTGGCTTCGGACAGGGGGTTTCACCCCTCCACTTT. This gives the protein CASSSTGFGQGVSPLHF.

The chain uses TRBV27 and TRBJ1-1; 7 bases fit TRBD1. Unmatched junction bases numbered 4, after V lost 6 bases and J lost 0 bases. Germline V gene lookup returns CDR1 MNHEY and CDR2 SMNVEV (reference sequence). The length of the CDR3 is 14 residues. CDR3 amino acids: CASRRTGLNTEAFF. CDR3 coding DNA: TGTGCCAGCAGGCGGACAGGTCTGAACACTGAAGCTTTCTTT.

The chain couples TRBV4-1 to TRBJ2-3; no clear D gene. CDR1 MGHRA and CDR2 YSYEKL come from the germline V gene. The ends were cut back, 9 bases at V and 5 bases at J, with 12 bases in the middle. The CDR3 has 12 residues. The CDR3 region is CASSKSGDTQYF. CDR3 sequence (DNA): TGCGCCAGTAGTAAGTCTGGAGATACGCAGTATTTT.

CDR3 coding DNA: TGCAGTGCTAGTAACCTAGCTGAGACCCGGGAGACCCAGTACTTC. It specifies CSASNLAETRETQYF. The chain links TRBV20-1 to TRBJ2-5, with D perhaps TRBD2 (5 bases). CDR1 DFQATT and CDR2 SNEGSKA come from the germline V gene (reference sequence). This CDR3 region has 15 residues. Trimming shortened V by 3 bases and J by 5 bases, and 19 bases separated the two germline ends.

The V call is TRBV2, the J call TRBJ2-6, with TRBD1 matching over 9 bases. Germline CDR1 and CDR2: SNHLY and FYNNEI. V shed 6 bases and J 4 bases; nucleotides not matched to a gene: 4. This CDR3 has 15 residues. CDR3 protein: CASRGTGYGANVLTF. The CDR3 DNA is TGTGCCAGCAGGGGGACAGGGTACGGGGCCAACGTCCTGACTTTC.

The chain combines TRBV9 with TRBJ1-1; D uncertain. Germline V gives CDR1 SGDLS, CDR2 YYNGEE. This CDR3 is built from 17 residues. The ends were cut back, 4 bases at V and 1 base at J, with 20 bases in the middle. The chain's CDR3 is CASSPGWGRGSNTEAFF. The CDR3 DNA reads as TGTGCCAGCAGCCCTGGGTGGGGTCGGGGTTCGAACACTGAAGCTTTCTTT. The variable domain in full, completed from reference TRBV9 and TRBJ1-1, reads DSGVTQTPKHLITATGQRVTLRCSPRSGDLSVYWYQQSLDQGLQFLIQYYNGEERAKGNILERFSAQQFPDLHSELNLSSLELGDSALYFCASSPGWGRGSNTEAFFGQGTRLTVV.

The chain recombines TRBV19 with TRBJ2-3, with 7 bases lining up with TRBD1. Trimming removed 10 bases from V and 6 bases from J; junction bases left unmatched: 10. This CDR3 is built from 13 residues. Per germline, CDR1 LNHDA and CDR2 SQIVND (reference sequence). This CDR3 reads CATRNRGLDTQYF. The CDR3 DNA sequence: TGTGCCACGAGGAACAGGGGTTTGGATACGCAGTATTTT.

This clone was counted only a few times. The V call is TRBV19, the J call TRBJ1-6, with D uncertain. This CDR3 contains 16 residues. Germline CDR1 is LNHDA and CDR2 is SQIVND (reference sequence). V lost 6 bases and J lost 0, with 12 bases in between. DNA of the CDR3: TGTGCCAGTAGCCGAGATTCGAGCTCCTATAATTCACCCCTCCACTTT. Protein: CASSRDSSSYNSPLHF.

The V and J genes are TRBV28 and TRBJ2-7, with D possibly matching TRBD1 (5 bases). CDR1 and CDR2 (germline): MDHEN, SYDVKM. The ends were cut back, 2 bases at V and 2 bases at J, with 19 bases in the middle. CDR3 length equals 17 residues. Here the CDR3 reads CASSLNRMGIWAYEQYF. The CDR3 DNA follows: TGTGCCAGCAGTTTAAACAGGATGGGCATCTGGGCCTACGAGCAGTACTTC.

The J gene is TRBJ1-1, the V gene TRBV15; possible D gene TRBD1, 5 bases. Germline V gives CDR1 LNHNV, CDR2 YYDKDF (reference sequence). This CDR3 is 14 amino acids long. Between the trimmed V and J ends, which lost 5 bases and 5 bases, there was a span of 15 bases. CDR3 in DNA: TGTGCCACCAGCCTGGGTGGTAGGGGAACTGAAGCTTTCTTT. This encodes CATSLGGRGTEAFF.

The rearrangement links TRBV5-4 to TRBJ2-7, with TRBD2 matching 8 bases. With V trimmed by 5 bases and J by 0 bases, 4 bases remained unmatched. In germline, CDR1 is SGHNT, CDR2 YYREEE (reference sequence). The CDR3 sequence is 14 residues long. In nucleotides, the CDR3 is TGTGCCAGCAGTCTAGCGGGTGGCTCCTACGAGCAGTACTTC. Translated: CASSLAGGSYEQYF.

Here the CDR3 reads CASGAAAGGFQETQYF. CDR3 DNA sequence: TGTGCCAGTGGCGCGGCAGCGGGGGGGTTCCAAGAGACCCAGTACTTC. This rearrangement joins TRBV19 to TRBJ2-5, with TRBD2 identical over 10 bases. Per germline, CDR1 LNHDA and CDR2 SQIVND (reference sequence). V gave up 8 bases and J gave up 1 base; unmatched junction bases: 10. CDR3 length: 16 residues.

This chain links TRBV6-5 with TRBJ1-1, with 10 bases fitting TRBD1. Germline trimming cut 5 bases from V and 7 bases from J; bases unmatched to any gene: 10. This CDR3 is built from 15 residues. Germline lookup yields CDR1 MNHEY and CDR2 SVGAGI. CDR3 protein: CASSPGTGDENEAFF. For the CDR3, the DNA is TGTGCCAGCAGTCCAGGGACAGGGGATGAAAATGAAGCTTTCTTT.

CDR3: CASRWGQGDNQPQHF. CDR3 bases: TGCGCCAGCAGGTGGGGACAGGGCGACAATCAGCCCCAGCATTTT. The chain is built from TRBV10-1 and TRBJ1-5; 9 nucleotides line up with TRBD1. The ends lost 6 bases at V and 3 bases at J; junction bases unmatched: 6. This CDR3 spans 15 amino acids. Per germline, CDR1 WNHNN and CDR2 SYGVQD (reference sequence).

This rearrangement joins TRBV7-8 to TRBJ2-7; 9 nucleotides match TRBD1. V was clipped by 2 bases and J by 7 bases; unmatched bases: 9. The CDR3 totals 15 residues. Looked up from germline, CDR1 is SGHVS and CDR2 is FQNEAQ. CDR3 residues: CASSLSWDRDREQYF. CDR3 DNA: TGTGCCAGCAGCTTAAGTTGGGACAGGGACAGGGAGCAGTACTTC.

The chain couples TRBV7-2 to TRBJ2-7, with D unclear. Germline V gene data show CDR1 as SGHTA and CDR2 as FQGNSA. CDR3 length: 12 amino acids. Trimming stripped 2 bases from V and 4 bases from J, with 6 bases between. CDR3 in DNA: TGTGCCAGCAGCTTACGAGAATACGAGCAGTACTTC. Amino acids: CASSLREYEQYF. The variable domain in full, completed from reference TRBV7-2 and TRBJ2-7, reads GAGVSQSPSNKVTEKGKDVELRCDPISGHTALYWYRQSLGQGLEFLIYFQGNSAPDKSGLPSDRFSAERTGGSVSTLTIQRTQQEDSAVYLCASSLREYEQYFGPGTRLTVT.

V gene TRBV9 combines with J gene TRBJ1-3; D not resolved. The CDR3 spans 16 residues. CDR1 and CDR2 (germline): SGDLS, YYNGEE. V shed 3 bases and J shed 1 base, with 14 bases lying between them. The CDR3 region has the DNA TGTGCCAGCAGCGGAACGGGTAGTGGGTCTGGAAACACCATATATTTT. The encoded protein is CASSGTGSGSGNTIYF. Using reference TRBV9 and TRBJ1-3 for the parts outside the CDR3, the full variable domain is DSGVTQTPKHLITATGQRVTLRCSPRSGDLSVYWYQQSLDQGLQFLIQYYNGEERAKGNILERFSAQQFPDLHSELNLSSLELGDSALYFCASSGTGSGSGNTIYFGEGSWLTVV.

This clone turned up a few times. The rearrangement joins TRBV19 to TRBJ2-1; D possibly corresponds to TRBD1 (6 bases). V was shortened by 3 bases and J by 3 bases, with 9 bases between the two germline ends. The CDR3 runs to 14 residues. Germline V CDR1 and CDR2: LNHDA, SQIVND (reference sequence). This CDR3 is CASSMGHHYNEQFF. The CDR3 DNA is TGTGCCAGTAGTATGGGACACCACTACAATGAGCAGTTCTTC.

V and J are TRBV28 and TRBJ1-5; 7 positions agree with TRBD1. This CDR3 has 15 residues. After removal of 5 bases from V and 3 bases from J, the junction contained 7 bases not matched to a gene. Germline V gene lookup returns CDR1 MDHEN and CDR2 SYDVKM. CDR3 nucleotides: TGTGCCAGCAGTCCGAGGGGACAGCTCAATCAGCCCCAGCATTTT. It encodes CASSPRGQLNQPQHF.